The 13 T cell receptor beta chains below were found in one sample sequenced in a study of immune evolution from preneoplasia to lung adenocarcinoma. Clones were sequenced by immunoSEQ multiplex PCR, and TCRdb holds only the in-frame ones, with some missing. The sample records about 4,800 clones, more than 75% being singletons. Sequences were obtained from FFPE lung adenocarcinoma in situ tissue. The source of these receptors is a person aged 70 to 85 with lung adenocarcinoma.

This clone is a singleton in its sample. This chain links TRBV4-1 with TRBJ2-2; unclear D gene. The CDR3 runs to 16 residues. V was cut by 7 bases and J by 0 bases, with 15 bases left in between. Germline V gene sequence: CDR1 MGHRA, CDR2 YSYEKL. CDR3 loop: CASTVGPSANTGELFF. The CDR3, as DNA: TGCGCCAGCACTGTGGGCCCTTCCGCGAACACCGGGGAGCTGTTTTTT.

The genes are TRBV27 and TRBJ1-1; tentative D call: TRBD1 (5 bases). The length of the CDR3 is 14 residues. The V end was cut by 3 bases, the J end by 7 bases, with 15 bases between. CDR1 and CDR2 (germline): MNHEY, SMNVEV (reference sequence). The CDR3 sequence is CASSFGPGAVEAFF. CDR3 coding DNA: TGTGCCAGCAGTTTTGGACCCGGGGCAGTTGAAGCTTTCTTT.

The gene calls are TRBV29-1 and TRBJ1-2; the D is unclear. This CDR3 is 10 amino acids long. Germline CDR1 reads SQVTM; CDR2 reads ANQGSEA. The V end was cut by 2 bases, the J end by 8 bases, with 6 bases between. CDR3 DNA sequence: TGCAGCGTTGAAACGGGGGGCTACACCTTC. Translation gives CSVETGGYTF.

The V and J genes are TRBV10-3 and TRBJ2-5; D remains unclear. V was clipped by 0 bases and J by 5 bases, with 10 bases between them. Germline lookup yields CDR1 ENHRY and CDR2 SYGVKD. The CDR3 extends over 14 amino acids. The CDR3, as DNA: TGTGCCATCAGTGAGTCGATGGCTGGGGAGACCCAGTACTTC. Protein: CAISESMAGETQYF.

V usage is TRBV7-8 and J usage is TRBJ1-2; D may be TRBD1 (6 bases). The germline V and J ends were trimmed by 5 bases and 9 bases, with 16 bases remaining between them. Germline V gene sequence: CDR1 SGHVS, CDR2 FQNEAQ. The CDR3 is made up of 13 amino acids. The CDR3 protein is CASSPRRGDSYTF. The CDR3, as DNA: TGTGCCAGCAGCCCTCGCAGGGGAGATAGCTACACCTTC.

The chain recombines TRBV27 with TRBJ2-5, with a weak D call TRBD1 (6 bases). Trimming shortened V by 2 bases and J by 0 bases, and 13 bases separated the two germline ends. Per germline, CDR1 MNHEY and CDR2 SMNVEV (reference sequence). This CDR3 has 16 amino acids. The CDR3 is CASSLVLGTNQETQYF. The CDR3 nucleotides read TGTGCCAGCAGTTTAGTCCTCGGGACAAACCAAGAGACCCAGTACTTC.

The rearrangement uses TRBV20-1 and TRBJ2-7, with TRBD2 matching over 8 bases. The germline gives CDR1 DFQATT, CDR2 SNEGSKA (reference sequence). The CDR3 spans 8 residues. The CDR3 DNA sequence: TGCAGCGATCGGGAGGGGTACTTC. Encoded protein: CSDREGYF.

This clone was seen only a few times. This chain connects TRBV11-2 to TRBJ2-7, with D unclear. The CDR3 sequence is 15 residues long. V was shortened by 5 bases and J by 3 bases, with 17 bases between the two germline ends. Germline assignment: CDR1 SGHAT and CDR2 FQNNGV. CDR3 DNA sequence: TGTGCCAGCAGCCCATCGACCGAGCCCGACTACGAGCAGTACTTC. Its translation: CASSPSTEPDYEQYF.

The gene calls are TRBV6-4 and TRBJ2-3; TRBD2 matches 9 bases. This CDR3 region has 14 residues. Germline lookup yields CDR1 MRHNA and CDR2 SNTAGT. The junction had 4 bases not matched to a gene; V was cut back by 3 bases and J by 6 bases. The CDR3 here is CASSEAGGGDTQYF. The CDR3 DNA reads TGTGCCAGCAGTGAAGCGGGGGGAGGGGATACGCAGTATTTT.

V usage is TRBV5-1 and J usage is TRBJ2-7, with a possible D match to TRBD2 (6 bases). With 0 bases removed from V and 5 bases from J, the gap between germline ends came to 6 bases. The germline gives CDR1 SGHRS, CDR2 YFSETQ. The CDR3 runs 12 residues. The CDR3 nucleotides are TGCGCCAGCAGCTTGGGGGAGGACGAGCAGTACTTC. Protein: CASSLGEDEQYF.

The V and J genes are TRBV30 and TRBJ2-1, with TRBD2 identical over 13 bases. There are 15 residues in the CDR3. V was pared by 2 bases and J by 8 bases, with 6 bases of the junction left unmatched. Germline CDR1 reads GTSNPN; CDR2 reads SVGIG (reference sequence). CDR3 residues: CAWSNGLAGAYEQFF. CDR3 nucleotide sequence: TGTGCCTGGAGTAACGGACTAGCGGGAGCCTATGAGCAGTTCTTC.

This clone appeared a single time. The genes are TRBV14 and TRBJ2-1; 7 nucleotides align to TRBD2. There are 15 residues in the CDR3. With 4 bases clipped from V and 2 bases from J, the junction kept 5 bases outside the gene matches. CDR1 is SGHDN and CDR2 is FVKESK in the germline V gene. For the CDR3, the DNA is TGTGCCAGCAGCCCGGGAGGCGCGACCTACAATGAGCAGTTCTTC. Residues: CASSPGGATYNEQFF.

The chain uses TRBV7-2 and TRBJ2-7, with 10 positions matching TRBD2. V lost 1 base and J lost 4; bases outside the gene matches: 10. The CDR3 has 17 amino acids. Per the germline V gene, CDR1 is SGHTA and CDR2 is FQGNSA. The CDR3 here is CASSLEALGAGGYEQYF. In DNA form, the CDR3 reads TGTGCCAGCAGCTTAGAGGCTCTAGGAGCGGGAGGGTACGAGCAGTACTTC.